The clone carrying this T cell receptor (beta chain) was seen only once. These data belong to a study of T cell responses to AZD1222 COVID-19 vaccine. Sequencing was performed with immunoSEQ multiplex PCR; in TCRdb, only in-frame clones are kept and a portion is missing. Of approximately 110,000 clones detected, over 85% appear once; the ten largest clones hold 2% to 2.5%. The CDR3 extends over 16 amino acids. Per germline, CDR1 KGHSH and CDR2 LQKENI. Losses at the gene ends were 0 bases for V and 3 bases for J; bases not matched to a gene: 5. Sample: peripheral blood, taken on day 0 of AZD1222 vaccination. The TCR sequence derives from an adult in good health. This chain uses TRBV18 with TRBJ1-3; TRBD1 agrees at 7 bases. The CDR3: CASSPPTGTNGNTIYF. The CDR3 DNA reads TGTGCCAGCTCACCACCGACAGGGACCAATGGAAACACCATATATTTT.